The 16 T cell receptor beta chains below come from one sample, sequenced in a study of T cell responses to AZD1222 COVID-19 vaccine (dated by TCRdb to the early 2020s). The library relied on the immunoSEQ multiplex PCR assay. TCRdb took over this immuneACCESS table, retaining in-frame rearrangements with V and J assigned. Such tables are incomplete; in checked studies, under half of the missing clones stem from an unresolved V gene, and the remainder is unexplained. The sample records 210,000 or so clones, 85% to 95% of which are singletons. The top ten clonotypes cover approximately 1% of the sample. Sample time point, as interpreted from the label and publication: baseline before first vaccination. What this sample's treatment or condition label stands for: meningococcal conjugate vaccine given as trial control. The sample consisted of peripheral blood, taken on day 0 of MenACWY control vaccination. The receptors here all came from an adult in good health.

This clone has just a few counts. The chain carries TRBV4-2 and TRBJ2-6, with no clear D. Germline V CDR1 and CDR2: LGHNA, YNFKEQ. V gave up 1 base and J gave up 0 bases, with 7 bases separating them. The CDR3 spans 16 residues. CDR3 amino acids: CASSQARLSGANVLTF. Written as DNA, the CDR3 is TGTGCCAGCAGCCAAGCGAGGCTCTCTGGGGCCAACGTCCTGACTTTC.

The V and J genes are TRBV2 and TRBJ1-1, with TRBD1 matching over 10 bases. V lost 4 bases and J lost 3; bases outside the gene matches: 5. Germline values: CDR1 SNHLY, CDR2 FYNNEI. The CDR3 runs to 15 residues. The CDR3 nucleotides are TGTGCCAGCAGTGGACAGGGGGCTTCGTACACTGAAGCTTTCTTT. It is translated as CASSGQGASYTEAFF.

The V gene is TRBV4-1, the J gene TRBJ1-4; D possibly corresponds to TRBD1 (5 bases). The CDR3 has 15 residues. Trimming stripped 4 bases from V and 2 bases from J, with 11 bases between. Germline CDR1 reads MGHRA; CDR2 reads YSYEKL. The CDR3 region is CASSPGDSTNEKLFF. The CDR3 nucleotides read TGCGCCAGCAGCCCGGGAGACAGTACTAATGAAAAACTGTTTTTT.

CDR3 bases: TGTGCCAGCAGTTCCGGGCGGGGGGAGCAGTTCTTC. Protein: CASSSGRGEQFF. V and J are TRBV6-6 and TRBJ2-1, with TRBD2 matching over 7 bases. This CDR3 comprises 12 residues. V lost 4 bases to trimming and J lost 10 bases; unmatched junction nucleotides: 4. Germline lookup yields CDR1 MNHNY and CDR2 SVGAGI (reference sequence).

The chain couples TRBV9 to TRBJ2-2, with D perhaps matching TRBD1 (6 bases). Germline-derived CDR1 and CDR2 are SGDLS and YYNGEE. This CDR3 contains 15 residues. Deletions cut 3 bases from V and 6 bases from J, with 15 bases between. As DNA, the CDR3 is TGTGCCAGCAGCGGACGACAGGCCAACCCCGGGGAGCTGTTTTTT. Translation gives CASSGRQANPGELFF.

The gene calls are TRBV30 and TRBJ1-5; D is ambiguous. Germline assignment: CDR1 GTSNPN and CDR2 SVGIG (reference sequence). The ends were cut back, 1 base at V and 1 base at J, with 14 bases in the middle. The CDR3 runs to 16 residues. CDR3 protein: CAWSAGPQRSNQPQHF. The CDR3 DNA reads as TGTGCCTGGAGTGCTGGGCCTCAGAGGAGCAATCAGCCCCAGCATTTT.

The chain joins TRBV19 to TRBJ1-2; the D is unclear. The germline CDR1 and CDR2 sequences are LNHDA and SQIVND (reference sequence). This CDR3 is 11 amino acids long. The V gene lost 3 bases and the J gene lost 8 bases, with 7 bases spanning the gap. CDR3 sequence reads: CASSMAGGYTF. The CDR3 DNA reads as TGTGCCAGTAGTATGGCCGGGGGCTACACCTTC.

The V call is TRBV11-2, the J call TRBJ1-1; D remains unclear. V lost 1 base and J lost 4, with 10 bases in between. Germline assignment: CDR1 SGHAT and CDR2 FQNNGV. The CDR3 length is 14 residues. The DNA for the CDR3 is TGTGCCAGCAGCTTAGCGATGAGGACCACTGAAGCTTTCTTT. This gives the protein CASSLAMRTTEAFF.

J is TRBJ2-7 and V is TRBV7-2, with 7 bases lining up with TRBD1. Germline V gives CDR1 SGHTA, CDR2 FQGNSA. V lost 5 bases to trimming and J lost 3 bases; unmatched junction nucleotides: 10. The CDR3 is 15 residues long. DNA of the CDR3: TGTGCCAGCAGCCGCAACGCCGGGACAGTCTACGAGCAGTACTTC. Its translation: CASSRNAGTVYEQYF.

J is TRBJ1-2 and V is TRBV14; tentative D call: TRBD1 (5 bases). The germline CDR1 and CDR2 sequences are SGHDN and FVKESK. V was trimmed by 4 bases and J by 6 bases, leaving 15 bases between them. The CDR3 sequence is 14 residues long. In nucleotides, the CDR3 is TGTGCCAGCAGCCCCCGGGGACTCACGCATGGCTACACCTTC. It encodes CASSPRGLTHGYTF. The full variable domain, rest sourced from reference TRBV14 and TRBJ1-2, is EAGVTQFPSHSVIEKGQTVTLRCDPISGHDNLYWYRRVMGKEIKFLLHFVKESKQDESGMPNNRFLAERTGGTYSTLKVQPAELEDSGVYFCASSPRGLTHGYTFGSGTRLTVV.

The rearrangement links TRBV28 to TRBJ1-2; 8 bases fit TRBD1. Germline trimming cut 4 bases from V and 8 bases from J; bases unmatched to any gene: 12. The CDR3 has 15 residues. Germline V lookup: CDR1 MDHEN, CDR2 SYDVKM. CDR3 bases: TGTGCCAGCAGTTCCCCGGGACAGGTAGTTCAAGGCTACACCTTC. It codes for CASSSPGQVVQGYTF.

The chain couples TRBV4-2 to TRBJ2-7; 9 bases are a match to TRBD1. Germline-derived CDR1 and CDR2 are LGHNA and YNFKEQ. The CDR3 has 15 amino acids. Losses at the gene ends were 0 bases for V and 3 bases for J; bases not matched to a gene: 3. The CDR3 protein is CASSQEATGGYEQYF. The CDR3 nucleotides are TGTGCCAGCAGCCAAGAAGCGACAGGGGGCTACGAGCAGTACTTC.

In this sample, this clone turned up once. J is TRBJ1-1 and V is TRBV3-1 (or the pseudogene TRBV3-2); a weak D match, TRBD1 (5 bases). This CDR3 is 15 amino acids long. V was shortened by 2 bases and J by 0 bases, with 10 bases between the two germline ends. CDR1 is LGHDT, CDR2 YNNKEL, per germline (reference sequence). CDR3 DNA: TGTGCCAGCAGCCAAATCAGGGTTATGAACACTGAAGCTTTCTTT. Its translation: CASSQIRVMNTEAFF.

The V gene is TRBV7-2, the J gene TRBJ1-4, with a tentative D call TRBD1 (5 bases). The ends were cut back, 3 bases at V and 0 bases at J, with 8 bases in the middle. Germline assignment: CDR1 SGHTA and CDR2 FQGNSA. The CDR3 spans 15 residues. CDR3 amino acids: CASSLQGTTNEKLFF. CDR3 nucleotides: TGTGCCAGCAGCTTGCAGGGTACAACTAATGAAAAACTGTTTTTT.

This clone has just a few counts. The chain couples TRBV11-1 to TRBJ1-3; no clear D. Germline assignment: CDR1 SGHAT and CDR2 FQDESV (reference sequence). Trimming pared 5 bases from V and 0 bases from J, leaving 11 bases between. This CDR3 is built from 15 residues. DNA of the CDR3: TGTGCCAGCAGCCGCCTACAGTTCTCTGGAAACACCATATATTTT. Translating gives CASSRLQFSGNTIYF.

The gene calls are TRBV4-2 and TRBJ2-2, with D uncertain. V was cut by 1 base and J by 8 bases, with 5 bases left in between. CDR3 length: 12 residues. CDR1 is LGHNA, CDR2 YNFKEQ, per germline. Written as DNA, the CDR3 is TGTGCCAGCAGCCAAGTATTAGGGGAGCTGTTTTTT. It encodes CASSQVLGELFF.